The 9 T cell receptor beta chains below were found in one sample sequenced in a study of blood T cells in healthy people across ages. The use of a sample-barcoded 5' primer and a J-beta primer mix characterized a second PCR of roughly 7 to 11 cycles. MiXCR was run by TCRdb on the 5' RACE reads, yielding one entry per CDR3 protein. The sample has about 1.5 million distinct CDR3 sequences; approximately 39% are singletons. Sequencing was carried out using blood. The receptor set was obtained from a woman aged 18-29 years in good health.

Only a few counts were recorded for this clonotype. The chain joins TRBV9 to TRBJ2-7; 8 bases agree with TRBD1. The CDR3 is 18 amino acids. The germline V gene has CDR1 SGDLS and CDR2 YYNGEE. V lost 4 bases, J lost 0 bases, and 15 bases stayed unmatched. CDR3 amino acids: CASSPRPTGVLFSYEQYF. CDR3 DNA sequence: TGTGCCAGCAGCCCTCGTCCGACAGGGGTATTATTCTCCTACGAGCAGTACTTC.

Regarding this clonotype: One end of the junction fails to match germline, which may point to a read error. The chain couples TRBV7-7 to TRBJ2-3; tentative D call: TRBD2 (5 bases). CDR3 size: 17 residues. CDR1 is SSHAT, CDR2 FNYEAQ, per germline (reference sequence). CDR3 amino acids: CASSLEEVGSSTDTQYF. CDR3 in DNA: TGTGCTAGCAGCTTAGAAGAGGTGGGGAGCAGCACAGATACGCAGTATTTT.

The CDR3 DNA is TGTGCCAGTGGCGGGTGGCCCTCCTACAATGAGCAGTTCTTC. It translates to CASGGWPSYNEQFF. The chain links TRBV28 to TRBJ2-1; possibly TRBD2 for D (5 bases). The V gene's germline CDR1 is MDHEN and CDR2 SYDVKM. V gave up 9 bases and J gave up 0 bases, with 12 bases separating them. The CDR3 has 14 residues.

The gene calls are TRBV7-2 and TRBJ2-4, with 7 bases lining up with TRBD1. Germline CDR1 and CDR2: SGHTA and FQGNSA. The J segment lost 2 bases and the V segment lost 3 bases, leaving 7 bases of the junction unmatched. There are 16 residues in the CDR3. The CDR3 DNA is TGTGCCAGCAGCTTGGGACAGTGGGCAACCAAAAACATTCAGTACTTC. This sequence encodes CASSLGQWATKNIQYF.

Here the CDR3 reads CASSQDWEGYQETQYF. Here the CDR3 DNA reads TGCGCCAGCAGCCAAGATTGGGAGGGGTACCAAGAGACCCAGTACTTC. The chain uses TRBV4-3 and TRBJ2-5; TRBD2 matches 7 bases. J was trimmed by 0 bases and V by 0 bases; bases with no gene match: 4. The CDR3 length is 16 residues. The germline CDR1 and CDR2 sequences are LGHNA and YSLEER.

This rearrangement joins TRBV4-3 to TRBJ1-2; perhaps TRBD1 as D (5 bases). The V gene lost 1 base and the J gene lost 4 bases, with 13 bases spanning the gap. The CDR3 runs 15 residues. The germline V gene has CDR1 LGHNA and CDR2 YSLEER. CDR3 sequence: CASSQVPGKIYGYTF. DNA of the CDR3: TGCGCCAGCAGCCAAGTCCCAGGGAAGATCTATGGCTACACCTTC.

On this clonotype: One end of the junction fails to match germline, which may point to a read error. This chain links TRBV20-1 with TRBJ2-6, with D maybe TRBD1 (6 bases). The CDR3 spans 15 residues. Germline V CDR1 and CDR2: DFQATT, SNEGSKA (reference sequence). CDR3 DNA: TGCAGTGCTAGAATCCCTAGGGCAGGGGCCAACGTCCCGACTTTC. Its translation: CSARIPRAGANVPTF.

This clonotype was seen more than once but under ten times. The chain joins TRBV10-3 to TRBJ2-3; D gene ambiguous. Germline CDR1 ENHRY, CDR2 SYGVKD. V was pared by 6 bases and J by 4 bases, with 11 bases between. CDR3 length equals 13 residues. The CDR3 coding sequence is TGTGCCATCAGAAATCCAAAAGCAGATACGCAGTATTTT. Encoded protein: CAIRNPKADTQYF.

The gene calls are TRBV20-1 and TRBJ2-4; 12 nucleotides line up with TRBD2. The CDR3 extends over 16 amino acids. J lost 0 bases, V lost 4 bases, and 4 bases had no gene match. Germline values: CDR1 DFQATT, CDR2 SNEGSKA (reference sequence). The CDR3 DNA is TGCAGTGCTATCGGACTAGCGGGGTTAGCCAAAAACATTCAGTACTTC. It translates to CSAIGLAGLAKNIQYF.